This T cell receptor (beta chain) stems from a study of OX40 agonist ivuxolimab in advanced cancers. Study-wide findings and caveats: Compared with CD4+, CD8+ T cells on average had more expanded clones.

On this clone: The antigen remains undetermined.

Clones were read by immunoSEQ multiplex PCR, and TCRdb kept only the in-frame ones, dropping some. Among about 62,000 clones listed, nearly 95% were seen once. Trimming took 6 bases from V and 4 from J, leaving 15 bases between them. Germline V gives CDR1 LNHDA, CDR2 SQIVND (reference sequence). There are 14 residues in the CDR3. V usage is TRBV19 and J usage is TRBJ1-1, with unresolved D. This material consisted of CD4+ or CD8+ T cells sorted from blood, taken in a trial of the OX40 agonist ivuxolimab. This receptor was obtained from an adult with an advanced solid tumor such as melanoma, head and neck, liver or kidney cancer. CDR3 protein: CASRVRGGVTEAFF. The CDR3 DNA follows: TGTGCCAGTAGAGTCCGAGGTGGGGTCACTGAAGCTTTCTTT.